In its sample, the clone carrying this TCR beta chain was seen many times. The CDR3 runs to 16 residues. Germline CDR1 reads SGHAT; CDR2 reads FQNNGV. The V and J ends lost 0 bases and 4 bases, in that order; junction bases with no gene match: 5. TCRdb re-analysed the reads in MiXCR, keeping a single row per CDR3 protein. Among under 200,000 distinct CDR3 sequences listed, roughly 28% were seen once. The data originate from a study of T cell repertoires in cytomegalovirus infection. The receptor comes from a human donor in good health (CMV status not recorded). Some clones in this sample may be carry-over from other donors' samples. The chain employs TRBV11-2 and TRBJ2-7; 11 positions match TRBD2. Material for sequencing was PBMCs. The DNA for the CDR3 is TGTGCCAGCAGCTTAGATTTGCTAGCGGGGGGTTACGAGCAGTACTTC. Its translation is CASSLDLLAGGYEQYF.